This T cell receptor beta chain was found in a study of T cell responses to AZD1222 COVID-19 vaccine. General study results and limits: Donors were largely white British and mainly female; clonal diversity was possibly underestimated. Baseline seropositivity characterized only 5 or 6 AZD1222 recipients. At 160-218 and 743-854, vaccine-associated CD4 TCRs were dominant, and they spanned spike. Sampling captured repertoires only after the peak T cell response.

Note on this clone: The antigen is undetermined.

There are 12 residues in the CDR3. The germline V gene encodes CDR1 KGHDR and CDR2 SFDVKD. V lost 3 bases, J lost 3 bases, and 4 bases lay in between. The assay was immunoSEQ multiplex PCR, and TCRdb's table has in-frame clones only and misses some. The sample yields approximately 110,000 clones, 70% to 90% seen once. Sequencing used peripheral blood, obtained on day 0 of AZD1222 vaccination. The TCR originated in an adult in good health. V and J are TRBV24-1 and TRBJ1-1; D call uncertain. The chain's CDR3 is CATSDPDTEAFF. In nucleotides, the CDR3 is TGTGCCACCAGTGATCCCGACACTGAAGCTTTCTTT.